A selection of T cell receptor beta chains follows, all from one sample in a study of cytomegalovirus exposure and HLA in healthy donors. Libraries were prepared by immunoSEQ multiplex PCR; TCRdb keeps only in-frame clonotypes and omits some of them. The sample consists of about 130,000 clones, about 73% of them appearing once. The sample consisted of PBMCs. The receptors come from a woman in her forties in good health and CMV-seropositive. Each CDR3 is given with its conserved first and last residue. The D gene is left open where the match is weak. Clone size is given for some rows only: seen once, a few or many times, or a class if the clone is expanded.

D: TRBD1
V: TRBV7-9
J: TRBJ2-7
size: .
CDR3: CASSLRDRVGEQYF
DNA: TGTGCCAGCAGCTTAAGGGACAGGGTTGGGGAGCAGTACTTC

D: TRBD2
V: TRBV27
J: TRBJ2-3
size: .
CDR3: CASSSPTSDSIDTQYF
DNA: TGTGCCAGCAGTTCACCTACTAGCGACAGTATCGATACGCAGTATTTT

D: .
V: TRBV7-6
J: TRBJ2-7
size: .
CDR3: CASSLLGEDSYEQYF
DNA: TGTGCCAGCAGCTTGTTAGGGGAGGATAGCTACGAGCAGTACTTC

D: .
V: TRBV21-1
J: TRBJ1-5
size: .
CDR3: CASSKVECGPRNQPQHF
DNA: TGTGCCAGCAGCAAAGTTGAATGTGGGCCCCGAAATCAGCCCCAGCATTTT

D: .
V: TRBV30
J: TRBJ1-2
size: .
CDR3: CAWSADSLSGYGYTF
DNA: TGTGCCTGGAGCGCCGACAGCCTGTCGGGCTATGGCTACACCTTC

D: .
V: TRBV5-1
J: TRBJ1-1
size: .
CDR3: CASSLAQGAGDEAFF
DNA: TGCGCCAGCAGCTTGGCCCAGGGTGCGGGGGATGAAGCTTTCTTT

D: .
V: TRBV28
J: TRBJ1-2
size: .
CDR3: CASSGRTAGYGYTF
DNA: TGTGCCAGCAGTGGACGGACAGCAGGATATGGCTACACCTTC

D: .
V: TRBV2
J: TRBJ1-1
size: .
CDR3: CASSYGQSNTEAFF
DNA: TGTGCCAGCAGCTATGGACAAAGTAACACTGAAGCTTTCTTT

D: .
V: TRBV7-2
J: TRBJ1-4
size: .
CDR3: CASSLLGGDEKLFF
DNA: TGTGCCAGCAGCTTACTAGGGGGGGATGAAAAACTGTTTTTT

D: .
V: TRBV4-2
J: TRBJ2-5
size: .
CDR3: CASSQEMGGGERAKTQYF
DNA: TGTGCCAGCAGCCAAGAAATGGGAGGGGGGGAAAGGGCTAAGACCCAGTACTTC

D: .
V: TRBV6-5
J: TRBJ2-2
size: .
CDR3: CASSYSSGHSGELFF
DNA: TGTGCCAGCAGTTACTCATCAGGGCACAGCGGGGAGCTGTTTTTT

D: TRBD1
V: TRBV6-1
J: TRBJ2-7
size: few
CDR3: CASSPRDRGQYEQYF
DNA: TGTGCCAGCAGCCCCCGGGACAGGGGGCAATACGAGCAGTACTTC

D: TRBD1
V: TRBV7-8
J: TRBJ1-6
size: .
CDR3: CASSKGQGRVNSPLHF
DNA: TGTGCCAGCAGCAAGGGACAGGGGAGGGTTAATTCACCCCTCCACTTT

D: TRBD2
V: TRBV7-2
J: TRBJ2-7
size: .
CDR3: CASSQSASGLLYEQYF
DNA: TGTGCCAGCAGCCAATCTGCTAGCGGGCTCCTCTACGAGCAGTACTTC

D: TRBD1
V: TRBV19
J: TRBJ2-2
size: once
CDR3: CASSPGTGNTGELFF
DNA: TGTGCCAGTAGTCCCGGGACAGGGAACACCGGGGAGCTGTTTTTT

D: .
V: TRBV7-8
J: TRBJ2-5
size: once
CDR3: CASSLVEGAPRGQETQYF
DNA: TGTGCCAGCAGCTTAGTGGAGGGGGCCCCACGGGGCCAAGAGACCCAGTACTTC

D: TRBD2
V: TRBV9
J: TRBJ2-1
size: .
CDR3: CASSPSLAGGPSWGYRANEQFF
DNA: TGTGCCAGCAGCCCCTCACTAGCGGGAGGGCCGAGTTGGGGATACCGGGCCAATGAGCAGTTCTTC

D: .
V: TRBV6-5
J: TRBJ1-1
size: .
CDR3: CASIRELPGTEAFF
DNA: TGTGCCAGCATCAGGGAATTACCGGGCACTGAAGCTTTCTTT

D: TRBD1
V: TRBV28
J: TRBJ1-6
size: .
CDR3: CASRSGTANSPLHF
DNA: TGTGCCAGCAGGTCGGGGACAGCCAATTCACCCCTCCACTTT

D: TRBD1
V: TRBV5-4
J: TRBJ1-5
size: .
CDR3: CASSLQGVNQPQHF
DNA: TGTGCCAGCAGCTTACAGGGGGTCAATCAGCCCCAGCATTTT

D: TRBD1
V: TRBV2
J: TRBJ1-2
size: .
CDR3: CASSRQGANYGYTF
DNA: TGTGCCAGCAGCCGACAGGGCGCGAACTATGGCTACACCTTC

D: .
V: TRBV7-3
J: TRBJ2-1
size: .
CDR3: CASSGGTYNEQFF
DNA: TGTGCCAGCAGCGGCGGGACTTACAATGAGCAGTTCTTC

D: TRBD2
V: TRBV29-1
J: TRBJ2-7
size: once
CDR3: CSVRGGSSYEQYF
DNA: TGCAGCGTTCGGGGAGGGAGCTCCTACGAGCAGTACTTC